Shown below are 28 T cell receptor beta chains from a single sample sequenced in a study of shared clonotypes between healthy human individuals. The repertoire was sequenced with immunoSEQ multiplex PCR; TCRdb's copy has only in-frame clones and lacks some. In the table there are fewer than 650,000 clones, about three quarters of which are singletons. The sequenced material came from PBMCs. These receptors originate from a woman aged 40 to 50 in good health. Some clones in this sample may be carry-over from other donors' samples.

CDR3 sequence reads: CASKTLPGVTEAFF. CDR3 coding DNA: TGTGCCAGCAAGACCCTCCCGGGGGTGACTGAAGCTTTCTTT. The chain employs TRBV27 and TRBJ1-1; possibly TRBD1 for D (5 bases). This CDR3 is built from 14 residues. From germline, CDR1 is MNHEY and CDR2 SMNVEV (reference sequence). V was trimmed by 7 bases and J by 5 bases, leaving 17 bases between them.

J is TRBJ2-7 and V is TRBV9, with D possibly matching TRBD2 (6 bases). The CDR3 is made up of 14 amino acids. Trimming cost V 3 bases and J 0 bases, with 10 bases left between them. Per the germline V gene, CDR1 is SGDLS and CDR2 is YYNGEE. The CDR3 DNA follows: TGTGCCAGCAGCGACCGGGACTTCTCCTACGAGCAGTACTTC. This sequence encodes CASSDRDFSYEQYF. Full variable domain (outside the CDR3, taken from reference TRBV9 and TRBJ2-7): DSGVTQTPKHLITATGQRVTLRCSPRSGDLSVYWYQQSLDQGLQFLIQYYNGEERAKGNILERFSAQQFPDLHSELNLSSLELGDSALYFCASSDRDFSYEQYFGPGTRLTVT.

V is TRBV30 and J is TRBJ2-7, with TRBD1 matching over 7 bases. Per germline, CDR1 GTSNPN and CDR2 SVGIG (reference sequence). The V and J ends lost 0 bases and 4 bases, in that order; junction bases with no gene match: 6. This CDR3 spans 14 amino acids. CDR3 coding DNA: TGTGCCTGGAGTGTCCCGGGACAGATATACGAGCAGTACTTC. Protein: CAWSVPGQIYEQYF. Variable domain in full (rest from reference TRBV30 and TRBJ2-7): SQTIHQWPATLVQPVGSPLSLECTVEGTSNPNLYWYRQAAGRGLQLLFYSVGIGQISSEVPQNLSASRPQDRQFILSSKKLLLSDSGFYLCAWSVPGQIYEQYFGPGTRLTVT.

On this clone: Other DNA sequences in this sample translate to the same CDR3. The V and J genes are TRBV9 and TRBJ2-3; D not certain. The germline CDR1 and CDR2 sequences are SGDLS and YYNGEE. Trimming cost V 2 bases and J 0 bases, with 7 bases left between them. This CDR3 comprises 14 residues. The CDR3 DNA reads TGTGCCAGCAGCGTTTCGGTAAGCACAGATACGCAGTATTTT. This gives the protein CASSVSVSTDTQYF.

Only one count was recorded for this clone. This chain connects TRBV13 to TRBJ2-3; D gene uncertain. V was clipped by 4 bases and J by 4 bases, with 6 bases between them. From germline, CDR1 is PRHDT and CDR2 FYEKMQ (reference sequence). This CDR3 comprises 12 residues. The CDR3 reads CASSWLSDTQYF. CDR3 DNA: TGTGCCAGCAGCTGGCTATCAGATACGCAGTATTTT.

The chain uses TRBV19 and TRBJ1-2, with 11 bases aligning to TRBD1. The CDR3 consists of 16 residues. The trim removed 1 base at V and 3 bases at J, leaving 4 bases unmatched. Germline CDR1 and CDR2: LNHDA and SQIVND (reference sequence). The CDR3 reads CASSIAEGQGDYGYTF. Here the CDR3 DNA reads TGTGCCAGTAGTATAGCCGAGGGACAGGGGGACTATGGCTACACCTTC.

This clone was picked up a small number of times. The V and J genes are TRBV10-3 and TRBJ2-1; either TRBD1 or TRBD2 may fit D (5 bases each). Germline V gene data show CDR1 as ENHRY and CDR2 as SYGVKD. The V and J ends lost 5 bases and 5 bases respectively, with 16 bases between them. CDR3 length: 15 residues. CDR3 nucleotides: TGTGCCATCAGTCCCACTACCGGGACGAACAATGAGCAGTTCTTC. Amino acids: CAISPTTGTNNEQFF.

This clone showed up just a few times. This rearrangement joins TRBV7-2 to TRBJ1-5; D is possibly TRBD1 (5 bases). Germline lookup yields CDR1 SGHTA and CDR2 FQGNSA. This CDR3 has 15 residues. With 0 bases removed from V and 3 bases from J, the gap between germline ends came to 9 bases. DNA of the CDR3: TGTGCCAGCAGCTTAGCTGTCAGGGCCAATCAGCCCCAGCATTTT. This encodes CASSLAVRANQPQHF.

This chain joins TRBV4-1 and TRBJ2-2, with TRBD2 matching over 7 bases. The V gene end was trimmed by 4 bases and the J gene end by 1 base; junction bases not matched to a gene: 15. The CDR3 totals 19 residues. From germline, CDR1 is MGHRA and CDR2 YSYEKL. The CDR3 DNA is TGCGCCAGCAGCCCTCAAAAGGGGTATTCTAGCGGGAACACCGGGGAGCTGTTTTTT. Its translation is CASSPQKGYSSGNTGELFF.

The genes are TRBV7-6 and TRBJ2-5, with D maybe TRBD1 (8 bases). Germline V lookup: CDR1 SGHVS, CDR2 FNYEAQ. This CDR3 region has 16 residues. Trimming left V 5 bases short and J 7 bases short, with 23 bases between. The CDR3 DNA is TGTGCCAGCAGCGAAGGGGGGGGGACAGGCCCATTGACCCAGTACTTC. This gives the protein CASSEGGGTGPLTQYF.

The V gene is TRBV27, the J gene TRBJ2-1; maybe TRBD2 (6 bases). There are 16 residues in the CDR3. The germline V gene encodes CDR1 MNHEY and CDR2 SMNVEV (reference sequence). V shed 5 bases and J shed 4 bases, with 18 bases lying between them. The CDR3 here is CASSPPGTRLYNEQFF. CDR3 bases: TGTGCCAGCAGTCCGCCCGGGACTCGCCTTTACAATGAGCAGTTCTTC.

This clone was seen only once. V is TRBV5-6 and J is TRBJ1-3, with TRBD1 matching 8 bases. The CDR3 covers 14 residues. Trimming took 4 bases from V and 2 from J; bases not matched to a gene: 2. The germline V gene encodes CDR1 SGHDT and CDR2 YYEEEE. The chain's CDR3 is CASSRRGPGNTIYF. CDR3 in DNA: TGTGCCAGCAGCCGCAGGGGGCCTGGAAACACCATATATTTT.

This chain uses TRBV19 with TRBJ2-2; D ambiguous. Trimming took off 5 bases at V and 0 bases at J, with 10 bases between the two ends. Looked up from germline, CDR1 is LNHDA and CDR2 is SQIVND (reference sequence). The CDR3 spans 15 residues. In DNA form, the CDR3 reads TGTGCCAGTAGTGTTTGGGCCCCGAACACCGGGGAGCTGTTTTTT. Protein product: CASSVWAPNTGELFF.

The table lists this clone with a few counts. The chain has TRBV2 and TRBJ1-2; TRBD1 is a possible D gene (5 bases). The CDR3 has 11 residues. Trimming pared 11 bases from V and 4 bases from J, leaving 11 bases between. CDR1 and CDR2 from the germline V gene are SNHLY and FYNNEI. For the CDR3, the DNA is TGTGCCGCACAGGATTCCTATGGCTACACCTTC. Translated: CAAQDSYGYTF. Filled out from reference TRBV2 and TRBJ1-2, the complete variable domain reads EPEVTQTPSHQVTQMGQEVILRCVPISNHLYFYWYRQILGQKVEFLVSFYNNEISEKSEIFDDQFSVERPDGSNFTLKIRSTKLEDSAMYFCAAQDSYGYTFGSGTRLTVV.

The genes are TRBV5-4 and TRBJ2-2; D perhaps matches TRBD2 (5 bases). V was shortened by 5 bases and J by 1 base, with 15 bases between the two germline ends. CDR3 length: 16 residues. Germline CDR1 and CDR2: SGHNT and YYREEE (reference sequence). CDR3 protein: CASRDSGIGNTGELFF. CDR3 sequence (DNA): TGTGCCAGCAGAGACTCCGGGATAGGGAACACCGGGGAGCTGTTTTTT.

The chain carries TRBV7-3 and TRBJ2-1; 9 bases agree with TRBD2. The V gene end was trimmed by 6 bases and the J gene end by 7 bases; junction bases not matched to a gene: 4. In germline, CDR1 is SGHTA, CDR2 FQGTGA. The CDR3 covers 13 residues. The CDR3 nucleotides are TGTGCCAGCAGTTCTAGCGGGATAAATGAGCAGTTCTTC. It translates to CASSSSGINEQFF.

The chain carries TRBV28 and TRBJ2-6; D gene unclear. The CDR3 sequence is 16 residues long. Trimming left V 10 bases short and J 5 bases short, with 21 bases between. CDR1 and CDR2 (germline): MDHEN, SYDVKM. The CDR3 DNA reads TGTGCCACCACGGCGACAACCGCCTTCTGGGCCAACGTCCTGACTTTC. Protein: CATTATTAFWANVLTF.

This clone has at least ten counts. V usage is TRBV7-3 and J usage is TRBJ1-5; 7 bases map to TRBD1. V shed 1 base and J 6 bases; nucleotides not matched to a gene: 0. The germline gives CDR1 SGHTA, CDR2 FQGTGA. CDR3 size: 13 residues. CDR3 DNA: TGTGCCAGCAGCTTAAGACAGGGTCAGCCCCAGCATTTT. Its translation is CASSLRQGQPQHF. Complete variable domain (other parts from reference TRBV7-3 and TRBJ1-5): GAGVSQTPSNKVTEKGKYVELRCDPISGHTALYWYRQSLGQGPEFLIYFQGTGAADDSGLPNDRFFAVRPEGSVSTLKIQRTERGDSAVYLCASSLRQGQPQHFGDGTRLSIL.

The chain carries TRBV27 and TRBJ2-7; D is ambiguous. V lost 2 bases and J 0 bases, leaving 8 bases between the germline ends. This CDR3 contains 14 residues. Per germline, CDR1 MNHEY and CDR2 SMNVEV (reference sequence). The CDR3 is CASSLKLSSYEQYF. As DNA, the CDR3 is TGTGCCAGCAGTTTAAAACTTAGCTCCTACGAGCAGTACTTC.

This clone has only one observation. This sequence joins TRBV27 and TRBJ2-2; no definite D call. The germline CDR1 and CDR2 sequences are MNHEY and SMNVEV (reference sequence). Trimming pared 5 bases from V and 1 base from J, leaving 5 bases between. The CDR3 is 13 amino acids. The CDR3 DNA sequence: TGTGCCAGCAGTCACAGGAACACCGGGGAGCTGTTTTTT. Protein product: CASSHRNTGELFF.

The chain joins TRBV7-9 to TRBJ2-2; D is unclear. This CDR3 is built from 13 residues. The germline V gene encodes CDR1 SEHNR and CDR2 FQNEAQ (reference sequence). With 2 bases removed from V and 5 bases from J, the gap between germline ends came to 6 bases. The CDR3 is CASSLLETGELFF. CDR3 DNA: TGTGCCAGCAGCTTACTGGAGACCGGGGAGCTGTTTTTT.

V gene TRBV14 combines with J gene TRBJ2-2, with D uncertain. This CDR3 region has 14 residues. Germline V lookup: CDR1 SGHDN, CDR2 FVKESK. Trimming removed 1 base from V and 5 bases from J, with 8 bases in between. This chain's CDR3 is CASSQASPTGELFF. The DNA of the CDR3 is TGTGCCAGCAGCCAAGCTTCACCAACCGGGGAGCTGTTTTTT.

The gene calls are TRBV27 and TRBJ1-2; 7 bases fit TRBD1. The CDR3 spans 14 residues. The V gene end was trimmed by 4 bases and the J gene end by 0 bases; junction bases not matched to a gene: 2. The germline CDR1 and CDR2 sequences are MNHEY and SMNVEV (reference sequence). The CDR3: CASSSGTANYGYTF. CDR3 DNA: TGTGCCAGCAGTTCCGGGACAGCTAACTATGGCTACACCTTC.

The chain is built from TRBV15 and TRBJ2-3, with no clear D. Germline V lookup: CDR1 LNHNV, CDR2 YYDKDF (reference sequence). The CDR3 is 14 amino acids. V shed 4 bases and J shed 3 bases, with 11 bases lying between them. CDR3 residues: CATSKMEGTDTQYF. Here the CDR3 DNA reads TGTGCCACCAGCAAGATGGAAGGAACAGATACGCAGTATTTT.

The V and J genes are TRBV11-3 and TRBJ2-5; D is ambiguous. CDR3 length equals 8 residues. The germline V and J ends were trimmed by 4 bases and 13 bases, with 4 bases remaining between them. Germline lookup yields CDR1 SGHNT and CDR2 YENEEA. This chain's CDR3 is CASSSAYF. DNA of the CDR3: TGTGCCAGCAGCTCAGCGTACTTC.

This chain joins TRBV5-1 and TRBJ1-1; unclear D gene. CDR3 length: 14 amino acids. V was cut by 4 bases and J by 7 bases, with 17 bases left in between. CDR1 SGHRS and CDR2 YFSETQ come from the germline V gene. CDR3 sequence: CASSPVLGIGEAFF. For the CDR3, the DNA is TGCGCCAGCAGCCCTGTCTTGGGTATCGGTGAAGCTTTCTTT. Combining the CDR3 with reference TRBV5-1 and TRBJ1-1 gives the whole variable domain KAGVTQTPRYLIKTRGQQVTLSCSPISGHRSVSWYQQTPGQGLQFLFEYFSETQRNKGNFPGRFSGRQFSNSRSEMNVSTLELGDSALYLCASSPVLGIGEAFFGQGTRLTVV.

The J gene is TRBJ2-2, the V gene TRBV2, with 7 bases that match TRBD2. The junction had 6 bases not matched to a gene; V was cut back by 6 bases and J by 5 bases. The CDR3 sequence is 14 residues long. The germline V gene has CDR1 SNHLY and CDR2 FYNNEI. The CDR3 here is CASRALASTGELFF. CDR3 nucleotide sequence: TGTGCCAGCAGGGCACTAGCGAGTACCGGGGAGCTGTTTTTT.

The rearrangement joins TRBV4-2 to TRBJ2-7, with D maybe TRBD1 (6 bases). Trimming left V 0 bases short and J 6 bases short, with 15 bases between. CDR3 length: 15 residues. CDR1 is LGHNA, CDR2 YNFKEQ, per germline. The CDR3 sequence is CASSQDGQLTREQYF. CDR3 sequence (DNA): TGTGCCAGCAGCCAAGACGGACAGTTAACTCGCGAGCAGTACTTC.